The rows below give T cell receptor beta chains drawn from one sample of a study of cytomegalovirus exposure and HLA in healthy donors. TCRdb keeps only in-frame clones here, not all; method: immunoSEQ multiplex PCR. This table has roughly 140,000 clones, about three fifths appearing once. The sequencing input was PBMCs. These TCRs come from a woman in her 30s in good health and CMV-seropositive. Both conserved end residues are part of each CDR3. Fields, in order: J gene, V gene, CDR3 protein.

TRBJ1-2 TRBV7-9 CASSLFAGLVSNYGYTF
TRBJ2-7 TRBV27 CASSLRLGAGLGSYEQYF
TRBJ2-2 TRBV4-1 CASSQDWGTKTGELFF
TRBJ1-1 TRBV5-1 CASSPVGVDTEAFF
TRBJ2-1 TRBV5-4 CASSFGGASSYNEQFF
TRBJ1-4 TRBV19 CASSIDFRGPWEKLFF
TRBJ2-1 TRBV18 CASSPRRISSGPYVYNEQFF
TRBJ1-3 TRBV4-1 CASSQQGSRAGNTIYF
TRBJ2-1 TRBV11-2 CASRGLAGGRGQFF
TRBJ1-1 TRBV7-6 CASSSGVGTEAFF
TRBJ2-5 TRBV27 CASSLDRGETQYF
TRBJ2-4 TRBV19 CASSTGTVEYF
TRBJ1-4 TRBV9 CASSQTTPRPGQGNEKLFF
TRBJ2-5 TRBV6-5 CASSYSGRLRETQYF
TRBJ1-1 TRBV5-1 CASSLVGLTEAFF
TRBJ1-1 TRBV5-6 CASSSGTLAAFF
TRBJ1-2 TRBV6-5 CASSYSADYGYTF
TRBJ1-5 TRBV4-1 CASRQTLGGNQPQHF
TRBJ1-2 TRBV5-1 CASSVDRNYGYTF
TRBJ2-1 TRBV15 CAVSIVGGEQFF
TRBJ2-1 TRBV7-9 CASTTSGGDNEQFF
TRBJ2-5 TRBV6-5 CASSSAPDWYQETQYF
TRBJ1-1 TRBV5-6 CASSRISVGRPEAFF
TRBJ2-7 TRBV7-9 CASSWDSSVSEQYF
TRBJ1-5 TRBV27 CASPRDQPQHF
TRBJ2-5 TRBV5-5 CASSREWETQYF
TRBJ2-1 TRBV5-1 CASWGTGTYNEQFF
TRBJ1-5 TRBV19 CASSMQQGAWGNQPQHF
TRBJ1-2 TRBV5-6 CASRTGAIGYTF
TRBJ1-1 TRBV18 CASSPVGVPGHRIGSLNTEAFF
TRBJ2-6 TRBV7-7 CASSPHINSGANVLTF
TRBJ2-1 TRBV6-5 CASTPRRGGNEQFF
TRBJ2-1 TRBV30 CAWSPNRGFSNEQFF
TRBJ2-2 TRBV6-5 CASSYYGQRNTGELFF
TRBJ2-7 TRBV9 CASSVEGTGGVEQYF
TRBJ2-7 TRBV4-2 CASSPLGGAREQYF
TRBJ1-1 TRBV5-1 CASSLGSPGAEAFF
TRBJ1-5 TRBV28 CASLQGGPLNQPQHF
TRBJ1-4 TRBV6-5 CASSYYGATNEKLFF
TRBJ1-2 TRBV6-4 CASSEDSGELIHGYTF
TRBJ1-5 TRBV4-2 CASSQVQGQGFQPQHF
TRBJ1-6 TRBV15 CATSRDRWGTGDSPLHF
TRBJ1-6 TRBV7-8 CASSLYRGNASPLHF
TRBJ2-1 TRBV6-6 CASSPLAGTSNEQFF
TRBJ2-7 TRBV5-4 CASSLGGTSPYEQYF
TRBJ2-7 TRBV5-1 CASSPNRPLGAGAKSSYEQYF
TRBJ1-1 TRBV28 CASSIHRWAQNTEAFF
TRBJ2-7 TRBV28 CASSQRYEQYF
TRBJ1-4 TRBV11-2 CASSLGRLGPFEKLFF
TRBJ2-7 TRBV5-6 CASSFRDRGPYEQYF
TRBJ1-2 TRBV19 CASTGDIRANYGYTF
TRBJ2-7 TRBV11-3 CASSLQGYEQYF
TRBJ1-2 TRBV6-5 CASSYGRGSGYTF
TRBJ2-7 TRBV5-1 CASRPDSREAGEQYF